The rows below give T cell receptor beta chains drawn from one sample of a study of shared clonotypes between healthy human individuals. Produced via immunoSEQ multiplex PCR; TCRdb's table is partial and in-frame only. The sample records roughly 2.1 million clones, roughly 91% being singletons. Sequenced: naive CD8+ T cells from PBMCs. Receptors were obtained from a man younger than 30 in good health. Some clones in this sample may be carry-over from other donors' samples. Each CDR3 is given without its conserved first and last residue. A D gene is named only where the DNA matches it firmly. Clone size, where shown, is once, few, many, or a class for clones that have expanded.

V gene	D gene	clone size	J gene	CDR3 protein
TRBV19	.	.	TRBJ2-2	ASSIEANTGELF
TRBV13	.	.	TRBJ2-5	ASTQNLQGGETQY
TRBV11-2	.	once	TRBJ2-5	ASSPRQGGETQY
TRBV13	TRBD1	few	TRBJ1-1	ASSADRDLAEAF
TRBV6-1	.	.	TRBJ2-5	ASSEGPQETQY
TRBV15	.	.	TRBJ1-1	ATSGANTEAF
TRBV9	TRBD1	.	TRBJ2-2	ASSAHRLKTGGSGELF
TRBV5-6	.	.	TRBJ2-4	ASSLAGGQRAKNIQY
TRBV14	TRBD2	.	TRBJ2-7	ASSLVAGDLYEQY
TRBV6-6	.	.	TRBJ2-1	ASRQVLYNEQF
TRBV28	TRBD1	few	TRBJ1-2	AKPRQGSNYGYT
TRBV19	.	.	TRBJ2-1	ASSIAGALYNEQF
TRBV27	.	.	TRBJ2-5	ASSNRDKYQETQY
TRBV10-1	.	.	TRBJ1-1	ASSEGVGQNTEAF
TRBV2	.	.	TRBJ2-2	ASRASPGINTGELF
TRBV25-1	.	.	TRBJ2-2	ASSEKSRAGELF
TRBV27	TRBD2	.	TRBJ2-1	ASSSLAGGTEQF
TRBV9	.	.	TRBJ1-1	ASSPRPRVDGNTEAF
TRBV19	TRBD1	.	TRBJ1-1	ASSLSGTGLTEAF